This passage covers 17 T cell receptor beta chains from one sample sequenced in a study of shared clonotypes between healthy human individuals. Some clones are missing from TCRdb's copy, which holds only in-frame ones; the method was immunoSEQ multiplex PCR. Of 950,000 to 1,100,000 clones listed, approximately 76% are singletons. Sequenced: memory CD4+ T cells sorted from blood. The subset is: CD45RA-negative fraction. The receptors were sampled from a man younger than 35 in good health.

This chain joins TRBV19 and TRBJ2-3; tentatively, D is TRBD2 (7 bases). The V gene's germline CDR1 is LNHDA and CDR2 SQIVND (reference sequence). V lost 5 bases and J lost 3, with 15 bases in between. The CDR3 consists of 15 residues. CDR3 DNA sequence: TGTGCCAGTAGTCCAGGAGGGGGAGGGACAGATACGCAGTATTTT. Translated: CASSPGGGGTDTQYF.

This clone was seen once. The V call is TRBV2, the J call TRBJ2-1; no definite D call. Deletions cut 3 bases from V and 12 bases from J, with 9 bases between. The CDR3 sequence is 11 residues long. Germline CDR1 reads SNHLY; CDR2 reads FYNNEI. This CDR3 reads CASSENWGQFF. For the CDR3, the DNA is TGTGCCAGCAGTGAGAACTGGGGGCAGTTCTTC.

This clone showed up just a few times. The V call is TRBV5-1, the J call TRBJ2-5; 10 bases fit TRBD2. Trimming at V came to 4 bases and at J to 5 bases, leaving 11 bases not matched to a gene. CDR1 and CDR2 from the germline V gene are SGHRS and YFSETQ. This CDR3 spans 16 amino acids. Here the CDR3 DNA reads TGCGCCAGCAGCCTTGGGCTAGCGGGAGATTACGAGACCCAGTACTTC. Amino acids: CASSLGLAGDYETQYF.

The rearrangement uses TRBV11-2 and TRBJ1-6; TRBD1 aligns across 7 bases. Trimming cost V 5 bases and J 9 bases; bases outside gene matches: 10. CDR3 length: 15 amino acids. The germline V gene encodes CDR1 SGHAT and CDR2 FQNNGV. CDR3 DNA: TGTGCCAGCAGCCCCCAGCCAGGGGGGGGTTCACCCCTCCACTTT. Translation gives CASSPQPGGGSPLHF.

The rearrangement joins TRBV7-9 to TRBJ2-3; tentatively, D is TRBD1 (5 bases). V was clipped by 3 bases and J by 6 bases, with 16 bases between them. Germline V CDR1 and CDR2: SEHNR, FQNEAQ (reference sequence). This CDR3 contains 15 residues. The chain's CDR3 is CASSFFATEADTQYF. The DNA of the CDR3 is TGTGCCAGCAGCTTTTTCGCGACAGAGGCGGATACGCAGTATTTT.

The chain has TRBV30 and TRBJ2-6; tentative D call: TRBD1 (5 bases). Germline CDR1 reads GTSNPN; CDR2 reads SVGIG (reference sequence). This CDR3 contains 13 residues. V was clipped by 6 bases and J by 0 bases, with 6 bases between them. This chain's CDR3 is CACDSSGANVLTF. CDR3 DNA sequence: TGTGCCTGTGACAGCTCTGGGGCCAACGTCCTGACTTTC.

The chain is built from TRBV27 and TRBJ2-3, with 7 positions matching TRBD1. The J segment lost 5 bases and the V segment lost 3 bases, leaving 5 bases of the junction unmatched. This CDR3 spans 14 amino acids. Germline V gives CDR1 MNHEY, CDR2 SMNVEV (reference sequence). CDR3 amino acids: CASSFEGGVDTQYF. The CDR3 DNA reads as TGTGCCAGCAGTTTTGAAGGGGGCGTAGATACGCAGTATTTT.

The chain has TRBV5-1 and TRBJ2-1; a possible D gene is TRBD2 (6 bases). Trimming stripped 0 bases from V and 5 bases from J, with 12 bases between. CDR1 is SGHRS, CDR2 YFSETQ, per germline. The CDR3 contains 15 residues. The DNA for the CDR3 is TGCGCCAGCAGCTTGGCCGTCGGGGGTAACAATGAGCAGTTCTTC. This translates into CASSLAVGGNNEQFF.

The genes are TRBV5-1 and TRBJ2-5, with TRBD2 matching 13 bases. The CDR3 totals 17 residues. Germline V gene sequence: CDR1 SGHRS, CDR2 YFSETQ. V shed 3 bases, J shed 3 bases, and the junction held 8 bases outside the gene matches. CDR3 sequence (DNA): TGCGCCAGCAGCTCCCGACTAGCGGGGGGCTCTAAAGAGACCCAGTACTTC. This gives the protein CASSSRLAGGSKETQYF. Full variable domain (rest looked up from reference TRBV5-1 and TRBJ2-5): KAGVTQTPRYLIKTRGQQVTLSCSPISGHRSVSWYQQTPGQGLQFLFEYFSETQRNKGNFPGRFSGRQFSNSRSEMNVSTLELGDSALYLCASSSRLAGGSKETQYFGPGTRLLVL.

The chain is built from TRBV7-9 and TRBJ1-1; tentative D call: TRBD1 (6 bases). The CDR3 covers 13 residues. V was shortened by 4 bases and J by 7 bases, with 13 bases between the two germline ends. The germline CDR1 and CDR2 sequences are SEHNR and FQNEAQ (reference sequence). CDR3 DNA sequence: TGTGCCAGCAGCTGGATGGGGGGCCGTGAAGCTTTCTTT. This encodes CASSWMGGREAFF.

V usage is TRBV6-4 and J usage is TRBJ2-5; D unresolved. Near its end, the DNA agrees better with TRBJ2-7, so the J call may be wrong. The germline V gene has CDR1 MRHNA and CDR2 SNTAGT. The CDR3 loop spans 15 amino acids. The chain's CDR3 is CASSVIGLGSYEQYF. CDR3 coding DNA: TGTGCCAGCAGTGTGATAGGGCTTGGCTCCTACGAGCAGTACTTC.

The V gene is TRBV28, the J gene TRBJ2-2; 9 nucleotides match TRBD1. CDR3 length equals 14 residues. The germline V gene has CDR1 MDHEN and CDR2 SYDVKM. V was pared by 7 bases and J by 4 bases, with 4 bases of the junction left unmatched. The CDR3 DNA is TGTGCCAGCAAAGGACAGGGGTTCACCGGGGAGCTGTTTTTT. Translation gives CASKGQGFTGELFF. Looking up the rest from reference TRBV28 and TRBJ2-2 gives the full variable domain: DVKVTQSSRYLVKRTGEKVFLECVQDMDHENMFWYRQDPGLGLRLIYFSYDVKMKEKGDIPEGYSVSREKKERFSLILESASTNQTSMYLCASKGQGFTGELFFGEGSRLTVL.

The genes are TRBV5-4 and TRBJ1-2; tentative D call: TRBD1 (5 bases). V gave up 3 bases and J gave up 0 bases, with 12 bases separating them. From germline, CDR1 is SGHNT and CDR2 YYREEE (reference sequence). This CDR3 spans 15 amino acids. CDR3: CASSSRTNTNYGYTF. The CDR3 coding sequence is TGTGCCAGCAGCTCCCGGACAAATACTAACTATGGCTACACCTTC.

This rearrangement joins TRBV6-9 to TRBJ2-2; D unresolved. CDR3 length: 12 amino acids. Trimming cost V 4 bases and J 5 bases, with 5 bases left between them. Germline V gene data show CDR1 as MNHGY and CDR2 as SVAAGI. The CDR3 nucleotides read TGTGCCAGCAGTTTGGAGACCGGGGAGCTGTTTTTT. Its translation: CASSLETGELFF.

The CDR3 region is CASYTVGTEAFF. The CDR3, as DNA: TGTGCCAGCTATACGGTTGGAACTGAAGCTTTCTTT. The V call is TRBV6-5, the J call TRBJ1-1; no reliable D call. The CDR3 covers 12 residues. Germline V CDR1 and CDR2: MNHEY, SVGAGI. Trimming pared 8 bases from V and 5 bases from J, leaving 12 bases between.

About this clone itself: This same CDR3 is encoded by further DNA sequences in the sample. V gene TRBV6-1 combines with J gene TRBJ2-7; D not certain. The V gene lost 1 base and the J gene lost 3 bases, with 4 bases spanning the gap. CDR3 size: 12 residues. CDR1 is MNHNS, CDR2 SASEGT, per germline. CDR3 protein: CASSEGHYEQYF. The CDR3 DNA follows: TGTGCCAGCAGTGAAGGGCACTACGAGCAGTACTTC.

About this clone itself: Since a much larger clone is just one base distant, this may be a read error. The rearrangement links TRBV7-2 to TRBJ1-2; 10 bases are shared with TRBD1. J was trimmed by 2 bases and V by 5 bases; bases with no gene match: 2. Germline lookup yields CDR1 SGHTA and CDR2 FQGNSA. The CDR3 consists of 14 residues. CDR3 in amino acids: CASSQGQGNYGYTF. The CDR3 DNA reads TGTGCCAGCAGCCAGGGACAGGGGAACTATGGCTACACCTTC.